The 29 T cell receptor beta chains given below trace back to one sample, sequenced in a study of T cell clonotyping in hematopoietic cell transplantation. The table came from immunoSEQ multiplex PCR; TCRdb's copy has only in-frame clones and leaves some out. The repertoire holds 15,000 or so clones, around 98% seen once, with roughly 4% in the top ten. The specimen was peripheral blood mononuclear cells, collected 30 days after allogeneic stem cell transplant. Receptors were obtained from a female patient in her fifties or sixties who had an allogeneic stem cell transplant from an unrelated donor, so T cells may come from the graft donor. Some clones in this sample may be carry-over from other donors' samples.

This chain links TRBV15 with TRBJ2-5; D possibly matches TRBD1 or TRBD2 (5 bases each). The CDR3 is 15 residues long. Germline values: CDR1 LNHNV, CDR2 YYDKDF (reference sequence). V shed 1 base and J shed 5 bases, with 14 bases lying between them. CDR3 in amino acids: CATSRVGSGQETQYF. DNA for the CDR3: TGTGCCACCAGCAGAGTGGGTTCGGGGCAGGAGACCCAGTACTTC.

V and J are TRBV19 and TRBJ2-3; D is unresolved. Germline V gene lookup returns CDR1 LNHDA and CDR2 SQIVND (reference sequence). This CDR3 has 14 amino acids. V shed 4 bases and J shed 4 bases, with 12 bases lying between them. In DNA form, the CDR3 reads TGTGCCAGTAGTAACCGACCGTCCCCAGATACGCAGTATTTT. This codes for CASSNRPSPDTQYF.

This clone was counted a few times. The CDR3 spells CASSEGTGDTGELFF. The CDR3 DNA is TGTGCCAGCAGTGAAGGGACAGGGGACACCGGGGAGCTGTTTTTT. The rearrangement links TRBV25-1 to TRBJ2-2, with 10 bases matching TRBD1. Germline CDR1 reads MGHDK; CDR2 reads SYGVNS. The CDR3 has 15 amino acids. V lost 2 bases and J lost 3; bases outside the gene matches: 0.

The chain uses TRBV7-9 and TRBJ1-2, with TRBD1 identical over 7 bases. The CDR3 is made up of 15 amino acids. Germline-derived CDR1 and CDR2 are SEHNR and FQNEAQ (reference sequence). V shed 3 bases, J shed 0 bases, and the junction held 4 bases outside the gene matches. CDR3 residues: CASSFLTGSNYGYTF. CDR3 nucleotide sequence: TGTGCCAGCAGCTTTCTGACAGGGTCTAACTATGGCTACACCTTC.

The gene calls are TRBV11-2 and TRBJ1-6; 8 nucleotides align to TRBD1. Per germline, CDR1 SGHAT and CDR2 FQNNGV. V was pared by 2 bases and J by 5 bases, with 2 bases of the junction left unmatched. The CDR3 extends over 15 amino acids. The DNA for the CDR3 is TGTGCCAGCAGCTTAATGGACAGGGATAATTCACCCCTCCACTTT. It encodes CASSLMDRDNSPLHF.

The chain combines TRBV6-5 with TRBJ2-7; 15 nucleotides match TRBD2. The CDR3 is 14 residues long. CDR1 and CDR2 (germline): MNHEY, SVGAGI. V lost 8 bases, J lost 3 bases, and 2 bases stayed unmatched. The CDR3 sequence is CASRTSGGGYEQYF. CDR3 DNA: TGTGCCAGCCGGACTAGCGGGGGGGGCTACGAGCAGTACTTC.

The chain couples TRBV2 to TRBJ2-3; possible D gene TRBD1, 5 bases. With 6 bases removed from V and 0 bases from J, the gap between germline ends came to 10 bases. The germline gives CDR1 SNHLY, CDR2 FYNNEI. This CDR3 comprises 14 residues. The CDR3, as DNA: TGTGCCAGCAGGGAGCAGGGAAGCACAGATACGCAGTATTTT. It translates to CASREQGSTDTQYF.

This chain joins TRBV19 and TRBJ2-3, with 8 bases identical to TRBD1. Germline V gene sequence: CDR1 LNHDA, CDR2 SQIVND (reference sequence). Germline trimming cut 1 base from V and 6 bases from J; bases unmatched to any gene: 6. The CDR3 runs to 15 residues. The CDR3 DNA reads TGTGCCAGTAGTATAGGACTTCGGGACAGGGATACGCAGTATTTT. It specifies CASSIGLRDRDTQYF.

The V and J genes are TRBV6-6 and TRBJ1-2; D call uncertain. The CDR3 length is 14 residues. Germline V CDR1 and CDR2: MNHNY, SVGAGI (reference sequence). V lost 0 bases and J 4 bases, leaving 9 bases between the germline ends. The CDR3 is CASSYSTGFYGYTF. CDR3 DNA: TGTGCCAGCAGTTACTCGACGGGGTTCTATGGCTACACCTTC.

This clone has just one count. This rearrangement joins TRBV30 to TRBJ2-3; no clear D. The CDR3 sequence is 13 residues long. Trimming cost V 4 bases and J 0 bases, with 8 bases left between them. From germline, CDR1 is GTSNPN and CDR2 SVGIG (reference sequence). CDR3 sequence: CAWTVGSTDTQYF. DNA of the CDR3: TGTGCCTGGACAGTCGGTAGCACAGATACGCAGTATTTT.

The rearrangement uses TRBV5-4 and TRBJ2-3; 7 bases line up with TRBD1. Germline V gene data show CDR1 as SGHNT and CDR2 as YYREEE (reference sequence). Trimming at V came to 6 bases and at J to 0 bases, leaving 4 bases not matched to a gene. This CDR3 has 14 amino acids. CDR3 nucleotide sequence: TGTGCCAGCAAGGGACAGCTTAGCACAGATACGCAGTATTTT. It specifies CASKGQLSTDTQYF.

In DNA form, the CDR3 reads TGTGCCAGCAGCTTAAGAAGCGGGGGGTACAATGAGCAGTTCTTC. Translating it yields CASSLRSGGYNEQFF. The chain is built from TRBV11-2 and TRBJ2-1, with 9 bases that match TRBD2. The CDR3 runs 15 residues. Trimming cost V 2 bases and J 4 bases; bases outside gene matches: 3. Germline lookup yields CDR1 SGHAT and CDR2 FQNNGV.

The sample holds one count of this clone. The J gene is TRBJ1-5, the V gene TRBV2; unclear D gene. Between the trimmed V and J ends, which lost 6 bases and 6 bases, there was a span of 18 bases. Per the germline V gene, CDR1 is SNHLY and CDR2 is FYNNEI. The CDR3 has 15 amino acids. The CDR3: CASRRTAGNSQPQHF. The CDR3 region has the DNA TGTGCCAGCAGACGAACGGCGGGGAACAGTCAGCCCCAGCATTTT.

This chain joins TRBV5-4 and TRBJ2-3; D tentatively reads TRBD1 or TRBD2 (6 bases each). The germline CDR1 and CDR2 sequences are SGHNT and YYREEE (reference sequence). The CDR3 loop spans 14 amino acids. Trimming shortened V by 5 bases and J by 1 base, and 11 bases separated the two germline ends. The CDR3 nucleotides are TGTGCCAGCAGTTGGGGGGCCCGCACAGATACGCAGTATTTT. It is translated as CASSWGARTDTQYF. Full variable domain (missing parts from reference TRBV5-4 and TRBJ2-3): ETGVTQSPTHLIKTRGQQVTLRCSSQSGHNTVSWYQQALGQGPQFIFQYYREEENGRGNFPPRFSGLQFPNYSSELNVNALELDDSALYLCASSWGARTDTQYFGPGTRLTVL.

The chain employs TRBV15 and TRBJ2-6; D might be TRBD2 (6 bases). Looked up from germline, CDR1 is LNHNV and CDR2 is YYDKDF (reference sequence). This CDR3 region has 19 residues. Between the trimmed V and J ends, which lost 2 bases and 4 bases, there was a span of 21 bases. CDR3 nucleotides: TGTGCCACCAGCAGAACACCGGGACTCGCGTATGTGGGGGCCAACGTCCTGACTTTC. This codes for CATSRTPGLAYVGANVLTF. Full variable domain (remainder filled in from reference TRBV15 and TRBJ2-6): DAMVIQNPRYQVTQFGKPVTLSCSQTLNHNVMYWYQQKSSQAPKLLFHYYDKDFNNEADTPDNFQSRRPNTSFCFLDIRSPGLGDTAMYLCATSRTPGLAYVGANVLTFGAGSRLTVL.

The chain carries TRBV13 and TRBJ1-1, with a possible D match to TRBD1 (6 bases). CDR3 length: 16 residues. Germline CDR1 reads PRHDT; CDR2 reads FYEKMQ (reference sequence). V lost 6 bases, J lost 1 base, and 18 bases lay in between. DNA for the CDR3: TGTGCCAGCAGTCCTATTCGGACAGCCCGGAACACTGAAGCTTTCTTT. Protein: CASSPIRTARNTEAFF.

This clone was counted a few times. The chain is built from TRBV6-1 and TRBJ2-5, with D perhaps matching TRBD2 (6 bases). CDR1 and CDR2 from the germline V gene are MNHNS and SASEGT. This CDR3 spans 15 amino acids. The V gene lost 1 base and the J gene lost 4 bases, with 13 bases spanning the gap. CDR3 sequence: CASSEGWGEVETQYF. The CDR3 bases are TGTGCCAGCAGTGAAGGGTGGGGGGAGGTAGAGACCCAGTACTTC.

The chain uses TRBV29-1 and TRBJ2-1; D is perhaps TRBD1 (6 bases). The germline V and J ends were trimmed by 3 bases and 6 bases, with 6 bases remaining between them. There are 11 residues in the CDR3. The germline gives CDR1 SQVTM, CDR2 ANQGSEA. CDR3: CSVDRGNEQFF. CDR3 sequence (DNA): TGCAGCGTTGACAGGGGCAATGAGCAGTTCTTC.

V and J are TRBV28 and TRBJ1-1; maybe TRBD1 (6 bases). The V gene's germline CDR1 is MDHEN and CDR2 SYDVKM. Trimming took off 6 bases at V and 6 bases at J, with 20 bases between the two ends. The CDR3 has 15 residues. This CDR3 reads CASRKGGRPWAEAFF. DNA for the CDR3: TGTGCCAGCAGAAAGGGGGGGCGTCCGTGGGCTGAAGCTTTCTTT.

This sequence joins TRBV7-9 and TRBJ2-7; 7 bases align to TRBD1. Germline trimming cut 9 bases from V and 3 bases from J; bases unmatched to any gene: 8. Germline-derived CDR1 and CDR2 are SEHNR and FQNEAQ (reference sequence). This CDR3 contains 13 residues. The CDR3 region has the DNA TGTGCCAGTAGGGACAGTCTTCACTACGAGCAGTACTTC. It codes for CASRDSLHYEQYF. Variable domain in full (rest from reference TRBV7-9 and TRBJ2-7): DTGVSQNPRHKITKRGQNVTFRCDPISEHNRLYWYRQTLGQGPEFLTYFQNEAQLEKSRLLSDRFSAERPKGSFSTLEIQRTEQGDSAMYLCASRDSLHYEQYFGPGTRLTVT.

This chain uses TRBV29-1 with TRBJ1-1; D uncertain. Germline V lookup: CDR1 SQVTM, CDR2 ANQGSEA. The CDR3 loop spans 11 amino acids. V gave up 7 bases and J gave up 4 bases, with 10 bases separating them. DNA of the CDR3: TGCAGCGCGAAGCGGGGCACTGAAGCTTTCTTT. It translates to CSAKRGTEAFF.

The chain recombines TRBV6-5 with TRBJ1-2; D might be TRBD1 (5 bases). The V end lost 5 bases, the J end lost 7 bases, and 17 bases lay between the germline ends. The CDR3 loop spans 14 amino acids. The germline V gene encodes CDR1 MNHEY and CDR2 SVGAGI. In nucleotides, the CDR3 is TGTGCCAGCAGTCAACCGACGGAGAGGGGTGGCTACACCTTC. It specifies CASSQPTERGGYTF.

V and J are TRBV29-1 and TRBJ2-5; D not resolved. Germline CDR1 is SQVTM and CDR2 is ANQGSEA. The CDR3 contains 13 residues. V dropped 6 bases and J dropped 5 bases, with 16 bases sitting between them. CDR3 sequence (DNA): TGCAGCGTAGACCTAGTGGGTGGGGAGACCCAGTACTTC. Translated, it gives CSVDLVGGETQYF.

The V call is TRBV7-2, the J call TRBJ1-4; 9 bases are a match to TRBD1. Trimming at V came to 1 base and at J to 9 bases, leaving 9 bases not matched to a gene. This CDR3 region has 16 residues. Germline loops: CDR1 SGHTA, CDR2 FQGNSA. CDR3 nucleotide sequence: TGTGCCAGCAGCTTAGAGCCGGGACAGGGAATAAAAAAACTGTTTTTT. The encoded protein is CASSLEPGQGIKKLFF.

The rearrangement uses TRBV6-4 and TRBJ2-6, with 15 bases lining up with TRBD2. Trimming at V came to 0 bases and at J to 3 bases, leaving 6 bases not matched to a gene. Looked up from germline, CDR1 is MRHNA and CDR2 is SNTAGT. The CDR3 is 20 residues long. The CDR3: CASSDSTRTSGGDGANVLTF. CDR3 DNA sequence: TGTGCCAGCAGTGACTCGACTAGGACTAGCGGGGGGGATGGGGCCAACGTCCTGACTTTC.

The chain employs TRBV6-1 and TRBJ1-2; 11 nucleotides agree with TRBD1. Germline V lookup: CDR1 MNHNS, CDR2 SASEGT. With 5 bases clipped from V and 7 bases from J, the junction kept 3 bases outside the gene matches. The CDR3 extends over 13 amino acids. The CDR3 coding sequence is TGTGCCAGCAGTCTGGACAGGGGGCTTGGCTACACCTTC. This sequence encodes CASSLDRGLGYTF.

V and J are TRBV4-2 and TRBJ2-4, with TRBD2 identical over 10 bases. The junction had 12 bases not matched to a gene; V was cut back by 0 bases and J by 1 base. The CDR3 is 20 amino acids. Per germline, CDR1 LGHNA and CDR2 YNFKEQ. CDR3 nucleotides: TGTGCCAGCAGCCAAGATTCCCTAGCGGGGGTACGGAGGGCCAAAAACATTCAGTACTTC. Translating it yields CASSQDSLAGVRRAKNIQYF.

The chain is built from TRBV30 and TRBJ2-7; D is unresolved. The CDR3 spans 13 residues. V lost 0 bases, J lost 0 bases, and 6 bases lay in between. Germline V CDR1 and CDR2: GTSNPN, SVGIG (reference sequence). The CDR3 nucleotides read TGTGCCTGGAGTGTCGGTCTCTCCTACGAGCAGTACTTC. This encodes CAWSVGLSYEQYF.

V and J are TRBV5-8 and TRBJ2-7, with D tentatively TRBD1 (6 bases). The CDR3 covers 14 residues. The ends were cut back, 4 bases at V and 3 bases at J, with 14 bases in the middle. The germline V gene encodes CDR1 SGHTS and CDR2 YDEGEE. For the CDR3, the DNA is TGTGCCAGCAGCGCCTCCCGGGACATCTACGAGCAGTACTTC. Translation: CASSASRDIYEQYF.